This entry is about one T cell receptor (beta chain). CDR1 and CDR2 (germline): SQVTM, ANQGSEA. With 7 bases removed from V and 10 bases from J, the gap between germline ends came to 16 bases. The CDR3 is 11 amino acids. Original data processing: The authors estimated nucleated cell counts from reference gene primer amplification. Repertoires were generated with immunoSEQ multiplex PCR, while TCRdb's copy carries only in-frame clones and drops some. D and trimming come from the DNA, and the V and J calls and clone size come from that table. The sample has tens of thousands of clones; over 90% are singletons. The sample is drawn from a study of blood T cell repertoires in COVID-19. Study-level information: Both acute and convalescent COVID-19 samples were obtained from the United States, Italy and Spain.

The J gene is TRBJ1-1, the V gene TRBV29-1, with D possibly matching TRBD1 (5 bases). The source of this sequence is a man aged 60 to 75 with active or convalescent COVID-19. Sample: peripheral blood. The chain's CDR3 is CSAGGVGGAFF. CDR3 coding DNA: TGCAGCGCCGGAGGGGTTGGGGGAGCTTTCTTT.